A selection of T cell receptor beta chains follows, all from one sample in a study of blood T cell repertoires in COVID-19. Repertoires were generated with immunoSEQ multiplex PCR, while TCRdb's copy carries only in-frame clones and drops some. The repertoire consists of 95,000 to 150,000 clones, with 85% occurring once and the leading ten covering 3.2%. Material: peripheral blood. These receptors were collected from a woman older than 75 with COVID-19, enrolled during active disease. Each CDR3 is given without its conserved first and last residue. Each record gives: V gene, J gene, CDR3 protein.

TRBV3-1/TRBV3-2	TRBJ2-7	ASSQGEGAHEQY
TRBV10-3	TRBJ2-1	AIKAGGPRDEQF
TRBV6-6	TRBJ1-2	ASSYSPGLTGGYT
TRBV4-1	TRBJ1-5	ASSQDSGGGNQPQH
TRBV5-6	TRBJ1-1	ASSFGSVTEAF
TRBV19	TRBJ2-3	ASTPTVLIKDTQY
TRBV6-6	TRBJ2-6	ASSYGTGSGANVLT
TRBV2	TRBJ2-3	ASSEVTAGSLDTQY
TRBV25-1	TRBJ2-2	ASSVGASGRTGMF
TRBV19	TRBJ1-5	ASSRVGEPQH
TRBV11-2	TRBJ1-1	ASTQDFYGGTSF
TRBV15	TRBJ1-2	ATSRDRIGGAGYGYT
TRBV28	TRBJ2-1	ASRPGQGESYNEQF
TRBV19	TRBJ1-4	ASTPAGPNEKLF
TRBV7-8	TRBJ2-4	ASSPRLAEGENIQY
TRBV4-2	TRBJ2-2	ASSQDPGTSGELF
TRBV27	TRBJ2-7	ASSFGAGTGGPYEQY
TRBV3-1/TRBV3-2	TRBJ1-4	ASSQGGEKLF
TRBV11-2	TRBJ2-7	ASSLRRTPEGEQY
TRBV9	TRBJ1-1	ASSVDAGVGTEAF
TRBV21-1	TRBJ2-1	ASSKSGRKDNEQF
TRBV28	TRBJ2-1	ASSFSPGANNEQF
TRBV24-1	TRBJ2-3	AITGGPGPSTDTQY
TRBV4-1	TRBJ2-7	ASSQGLAYYEQY
TRBV7-9	TRBJ2-1	ASSLSAATYNEQF
TRBV9	TRBJ1-2	ASSAQGDGYT
TRBV6-6	TRBJ1-6	ASSHRTGDYNSPLH
TRBV5-1	TRBJ2-5	ASSEGLAGGQETQY
TRBV9	TRBJ1-5	ASSVGTGEGQPQH
TRBV5-1	TRBJ1-4	ASSLWSAGSNEKLF
TRBV7-2	TRBJ2-1	ASSLQGSGEQF
TRBV29-1	TRBJ1-2	SAGQGGNYGYT
TRBV3-1/TRBV3-2	TRBJ2-5	ASSQSSTYQETQY
TRBV28	TRBJ2-5	ASSSVGGETQY
TRBV5-1	TRBJ1-4	ASSSSGKGEKLF
TRBV5-1	TRBJ2-7	ASSLPASYEQY
TRBV19	TRBJ2-3	ASSILSGVGTDTQY
TRBV19	TRBJ1-5	ASSPGTGTNQPQH
TRBV5-1	TRBJ2-1	ASSRRTGTGVLNEQF
TRBV18	TRBJ1-1	ASSPQTGTVTEAF
TRBV12-3/TRBV12-4	TRBJ2-3	ASSSGTTDTQY
TRBV19	TRBJ1-4	ASRRQGQTNEKLF
TRBV5-6	TRBJ2-1	ASIYRGHSNEQF
TRBV9	TRBJ2-2	ASSVEAGAPGELF
TRBV5-1	TRBJ2-3	ASSPRGSSTDTQY
TRBV28	TRBJ1-5	ASRLSLGGNQPQH
TRBV4-2	TRBJ2-5	ASSQDRVREGRETQY
TRBV7-7	TRBJ2-3	ASSQGTGPSTDTQY
TRBV7-9	TRBJ1-2	ASSSGRGSFYGYT
TRBV5-4	TRBJ2-2	ASSLTGTGELF
TRBV5-1	TRBJ1-1	ASSTQTGATEAF
TRBV4-1	TRBJ2-1	ASSQDPGFPRQF
TRBV13	TRBJ1-2	ASSAAPGDGYT
TRBV5-4	TRBJ1-1	ASSNTGGFNTEAF
TRBV7-2	TRBJ2-2	ASSLSGRIGELF
TRBV5-8	TRBJ2-5	ASSLLTGARGETQY
TRBV4-1	TRBJ2-2	ASSPTRTGELF
TRBV25-1	TRBJ2-5	ASSLPSGTETQY
TRBV5-1	TRBJ1-1	ASTTGAGGPPNLNTEAF
TRBV5-1	TRBJ2-7	ASSLGTASYEQY